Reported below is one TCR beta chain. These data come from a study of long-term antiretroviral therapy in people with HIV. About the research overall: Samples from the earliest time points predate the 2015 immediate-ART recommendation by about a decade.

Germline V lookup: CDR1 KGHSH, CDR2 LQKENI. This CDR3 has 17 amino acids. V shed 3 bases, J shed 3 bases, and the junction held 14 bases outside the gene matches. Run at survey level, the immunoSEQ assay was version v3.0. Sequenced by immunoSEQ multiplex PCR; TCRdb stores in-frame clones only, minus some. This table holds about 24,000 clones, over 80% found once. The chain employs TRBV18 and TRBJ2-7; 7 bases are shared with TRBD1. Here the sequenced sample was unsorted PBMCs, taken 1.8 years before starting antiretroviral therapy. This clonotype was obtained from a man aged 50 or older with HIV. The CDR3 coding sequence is TGTGCCAGCTCACCCCAATCTCCCGGGACAGCCGGCTACGAGCAGTACTTC. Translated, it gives CASSPQSPGTAGYEQYF.